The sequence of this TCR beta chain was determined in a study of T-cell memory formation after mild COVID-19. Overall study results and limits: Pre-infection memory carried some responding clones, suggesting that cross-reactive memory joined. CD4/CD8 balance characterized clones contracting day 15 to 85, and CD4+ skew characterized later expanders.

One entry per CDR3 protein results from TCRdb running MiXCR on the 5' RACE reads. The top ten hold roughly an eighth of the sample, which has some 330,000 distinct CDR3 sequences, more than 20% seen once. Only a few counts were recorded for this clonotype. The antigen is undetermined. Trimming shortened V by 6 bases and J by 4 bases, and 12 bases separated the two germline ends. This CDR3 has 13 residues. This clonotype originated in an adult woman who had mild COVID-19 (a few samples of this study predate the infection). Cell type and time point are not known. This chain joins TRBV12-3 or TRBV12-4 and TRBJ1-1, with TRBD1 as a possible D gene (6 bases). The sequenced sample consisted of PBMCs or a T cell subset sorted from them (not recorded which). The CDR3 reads CASRGGGGTEAFF. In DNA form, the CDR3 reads TGTGCCAGCAGGGGGGGAGGGGGCACTGAAGCTTTCTTT.